This T cell receptor (beta chain) was captured by sequencing in a study of blood T cell repertoires in COVID-19. Looking at the study overall: Donors in the United States, Italy and Spain gave samples during acute or convalescent COVID-19. The cDNA or gDNA used as material had been derived from T cells, B-cell-depleted T cells, or PBMCs.

This CDR3 has 17 amino acids. Trimming took 2 bases from V and 7 from J; bases not matched to a gene: 13. Per germline, CDR1 SGHAT and CDR2 FQNNGV. TCRdb's table, derived via immunoSEQ multiplex PCR, lists solely in-frame clones and lacks some. The table has some 150,000 clones, about 79% seen once. The origin of this receptor is a woman between 50 and 59 years old in a cohort sampled during active or convalescent COVID-19. The chain is built from TRBV11-2 and TRBJ1-4, with 7 bases lining up with TRBD1. The source material was peripheral blood. This CDR3 reads CASSLTPGGFPLEKLFF. DNA of the CDR3: TGTGCCAGCAGCTTAACGCCAGGGGGGTTCCCTCTTGAAAAACTGTTTTTT.